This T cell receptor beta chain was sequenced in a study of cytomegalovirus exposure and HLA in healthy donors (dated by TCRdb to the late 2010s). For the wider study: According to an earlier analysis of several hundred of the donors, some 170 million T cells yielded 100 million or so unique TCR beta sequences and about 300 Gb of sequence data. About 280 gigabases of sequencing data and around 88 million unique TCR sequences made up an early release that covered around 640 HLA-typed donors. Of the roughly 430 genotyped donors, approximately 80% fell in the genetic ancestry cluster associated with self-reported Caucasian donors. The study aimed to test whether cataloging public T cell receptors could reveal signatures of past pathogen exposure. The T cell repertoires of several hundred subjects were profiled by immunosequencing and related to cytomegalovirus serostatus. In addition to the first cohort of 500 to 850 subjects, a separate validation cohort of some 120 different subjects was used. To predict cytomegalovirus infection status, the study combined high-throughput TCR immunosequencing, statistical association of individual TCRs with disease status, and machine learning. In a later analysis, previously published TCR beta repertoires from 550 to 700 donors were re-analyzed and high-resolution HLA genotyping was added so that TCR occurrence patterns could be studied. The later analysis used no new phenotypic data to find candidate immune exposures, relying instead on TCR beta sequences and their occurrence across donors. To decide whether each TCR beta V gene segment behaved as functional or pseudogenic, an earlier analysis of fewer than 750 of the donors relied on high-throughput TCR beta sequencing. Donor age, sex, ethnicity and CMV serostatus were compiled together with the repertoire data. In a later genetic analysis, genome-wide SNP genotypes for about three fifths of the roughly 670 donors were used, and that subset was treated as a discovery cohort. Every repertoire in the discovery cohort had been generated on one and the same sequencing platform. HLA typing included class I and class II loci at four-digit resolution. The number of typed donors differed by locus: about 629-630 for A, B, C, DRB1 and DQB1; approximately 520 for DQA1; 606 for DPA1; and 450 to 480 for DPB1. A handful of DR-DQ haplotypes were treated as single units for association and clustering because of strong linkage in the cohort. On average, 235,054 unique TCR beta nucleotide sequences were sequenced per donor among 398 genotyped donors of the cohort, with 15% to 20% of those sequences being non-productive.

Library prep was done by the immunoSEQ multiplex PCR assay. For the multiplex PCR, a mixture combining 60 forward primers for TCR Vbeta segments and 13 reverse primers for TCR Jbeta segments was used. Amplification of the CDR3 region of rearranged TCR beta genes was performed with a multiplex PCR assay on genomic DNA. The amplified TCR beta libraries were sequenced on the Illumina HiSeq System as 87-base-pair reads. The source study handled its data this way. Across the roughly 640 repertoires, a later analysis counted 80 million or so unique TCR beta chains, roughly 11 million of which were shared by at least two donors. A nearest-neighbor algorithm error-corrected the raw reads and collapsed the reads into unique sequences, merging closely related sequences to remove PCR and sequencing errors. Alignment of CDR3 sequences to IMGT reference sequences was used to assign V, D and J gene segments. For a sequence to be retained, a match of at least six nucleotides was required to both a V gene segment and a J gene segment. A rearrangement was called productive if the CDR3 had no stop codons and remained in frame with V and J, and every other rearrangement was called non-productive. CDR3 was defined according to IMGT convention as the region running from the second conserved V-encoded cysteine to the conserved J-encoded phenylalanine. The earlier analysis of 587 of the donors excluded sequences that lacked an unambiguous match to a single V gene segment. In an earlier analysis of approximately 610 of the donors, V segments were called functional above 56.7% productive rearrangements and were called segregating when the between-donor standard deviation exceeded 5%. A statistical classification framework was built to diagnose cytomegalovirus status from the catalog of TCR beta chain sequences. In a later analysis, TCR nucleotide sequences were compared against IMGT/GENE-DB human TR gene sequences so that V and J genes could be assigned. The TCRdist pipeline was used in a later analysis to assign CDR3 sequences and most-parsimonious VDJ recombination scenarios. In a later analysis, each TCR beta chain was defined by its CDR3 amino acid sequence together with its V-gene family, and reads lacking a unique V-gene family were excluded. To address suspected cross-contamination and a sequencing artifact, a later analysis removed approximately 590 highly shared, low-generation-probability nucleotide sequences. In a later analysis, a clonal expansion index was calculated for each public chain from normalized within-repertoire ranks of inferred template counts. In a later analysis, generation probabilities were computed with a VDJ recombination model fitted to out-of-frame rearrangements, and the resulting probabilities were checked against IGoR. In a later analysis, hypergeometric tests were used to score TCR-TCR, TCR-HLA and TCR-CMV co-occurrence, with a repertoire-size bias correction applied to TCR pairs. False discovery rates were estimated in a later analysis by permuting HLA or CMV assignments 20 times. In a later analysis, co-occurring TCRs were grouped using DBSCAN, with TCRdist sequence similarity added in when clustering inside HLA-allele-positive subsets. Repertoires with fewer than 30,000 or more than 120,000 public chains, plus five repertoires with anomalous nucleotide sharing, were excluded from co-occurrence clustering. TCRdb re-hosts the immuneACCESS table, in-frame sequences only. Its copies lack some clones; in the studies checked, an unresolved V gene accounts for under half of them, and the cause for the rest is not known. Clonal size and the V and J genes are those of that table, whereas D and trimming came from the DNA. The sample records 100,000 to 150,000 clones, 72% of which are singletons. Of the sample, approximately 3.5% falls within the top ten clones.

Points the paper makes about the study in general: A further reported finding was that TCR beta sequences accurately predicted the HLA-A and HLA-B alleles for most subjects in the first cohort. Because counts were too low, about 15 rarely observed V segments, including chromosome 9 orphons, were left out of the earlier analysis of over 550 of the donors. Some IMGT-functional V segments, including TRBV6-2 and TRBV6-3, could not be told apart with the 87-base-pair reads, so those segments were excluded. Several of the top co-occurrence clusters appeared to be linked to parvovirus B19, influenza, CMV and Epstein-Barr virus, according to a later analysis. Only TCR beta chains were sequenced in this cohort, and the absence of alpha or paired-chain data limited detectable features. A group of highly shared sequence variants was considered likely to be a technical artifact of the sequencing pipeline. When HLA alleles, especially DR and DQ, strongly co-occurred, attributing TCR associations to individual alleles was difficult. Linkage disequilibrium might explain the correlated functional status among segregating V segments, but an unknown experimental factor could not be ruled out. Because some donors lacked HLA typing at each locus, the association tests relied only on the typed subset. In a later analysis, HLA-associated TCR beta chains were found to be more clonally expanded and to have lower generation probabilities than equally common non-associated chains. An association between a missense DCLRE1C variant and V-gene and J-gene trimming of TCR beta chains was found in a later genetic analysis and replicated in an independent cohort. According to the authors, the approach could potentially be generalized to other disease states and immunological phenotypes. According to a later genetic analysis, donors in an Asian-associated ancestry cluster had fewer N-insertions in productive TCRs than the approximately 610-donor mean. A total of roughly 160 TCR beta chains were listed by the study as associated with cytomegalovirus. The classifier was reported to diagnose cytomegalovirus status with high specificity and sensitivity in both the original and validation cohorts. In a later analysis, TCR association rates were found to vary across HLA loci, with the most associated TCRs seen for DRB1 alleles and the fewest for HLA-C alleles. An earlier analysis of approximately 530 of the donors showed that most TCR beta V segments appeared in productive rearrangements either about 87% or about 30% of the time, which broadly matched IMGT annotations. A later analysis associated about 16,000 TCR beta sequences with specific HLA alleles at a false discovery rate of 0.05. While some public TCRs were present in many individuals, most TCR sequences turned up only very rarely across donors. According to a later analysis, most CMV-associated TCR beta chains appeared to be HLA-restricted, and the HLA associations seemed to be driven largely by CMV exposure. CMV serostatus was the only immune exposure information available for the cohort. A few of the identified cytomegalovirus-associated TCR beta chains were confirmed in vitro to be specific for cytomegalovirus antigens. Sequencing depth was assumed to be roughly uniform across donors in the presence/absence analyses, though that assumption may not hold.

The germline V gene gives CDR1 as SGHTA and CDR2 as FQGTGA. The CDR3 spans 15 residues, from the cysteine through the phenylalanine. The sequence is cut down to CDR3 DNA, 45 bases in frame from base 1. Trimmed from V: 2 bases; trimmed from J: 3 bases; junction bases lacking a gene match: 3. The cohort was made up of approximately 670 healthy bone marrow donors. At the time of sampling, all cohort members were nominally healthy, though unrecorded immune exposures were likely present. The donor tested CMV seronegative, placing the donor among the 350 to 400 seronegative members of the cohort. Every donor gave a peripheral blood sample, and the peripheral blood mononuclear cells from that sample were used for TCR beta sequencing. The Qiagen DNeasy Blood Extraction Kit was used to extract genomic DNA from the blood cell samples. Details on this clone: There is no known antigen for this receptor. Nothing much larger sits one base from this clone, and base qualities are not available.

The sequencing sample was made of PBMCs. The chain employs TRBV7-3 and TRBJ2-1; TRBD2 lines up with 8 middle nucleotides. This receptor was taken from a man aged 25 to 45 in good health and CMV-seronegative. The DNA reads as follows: TGTGCCAGCAGCTTAGGTAGCGGGGACTACAATGAGCAGTTCTTC. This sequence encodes CASSLGSGDYNEQFF.